The 13 T cell receptor beta chains presented below share a single source sample, sequenced in a study of CD8 T cells in Susac syndrome. Reverse transcription used roughly 0.45 to 1 ug RNA and random hexamers. TCRdb re-called the immunoSEQ multiplex PCR reads with MiXCR, one entry per CDR3 protein. Of under 300,000 distinct CDR3 sequences in the sample, about 95% were seen once. The specimen sequenced was CD4+ T cells from PBMCs. Receptors were obtained from a human donor with Susac syndrome.

The rearrangement links TRBV7-8 to TRBJ2-2; 8 nucleotides line up with TRBD1. The CDR3 loop spans 17 amino acids. CDR1 and CDR2 (germline): SGHVS, FQNEAQ. V was pared by 2 bases and J by 6 bases, with 11 bases of the junction left unmatched. The CDR3 DNA sequence: TGTGCCAGCAGCTTACCATCCACAGGGGGAGAATCCGGGGAGCTGTTTTTT. Protein product: CASSLPSTGGESGELFF.

The chain has TRBV20-1 and TRBJ1-5; D remains unclear. The CDR3 totals 12 residues. V was shortened by 6 bases and J by 6 bases, with 12 bases between the two germline ends. CDR1 is DFQATT and CDR2 is SNEGSKA in the germline V gene (reference sequence). CDR3 residues: CSAAIGVQPQHF. The CDR3 DNA follows: TGCAGTGCCGCGATTGGGGTTCAGCCCCAGCATTTT.

V and J are TRBV20-1 and TRBJ2-3; TRBD2 might be the D (6 bases). V lost 3 bases to trimming and J lost 8 bases, with 15 bases between them. Germline CDR1 is DFQATT and CDR2 is SNEGSKA (reference sequence). This CDR3 is 13 amino acids long. CDR3 region: CSASMAGPGTQYF. The CDR3 DNA sequence: TGCAGTGCTAGTATGGCGGGGCCTGGTACGCAGTATTTT.

J is TRBJ1-2 and V is TRBV18; D remains unclear. This CDR3 has 19 amino acids. With 1 base removed from V and 0 bases from J, the gap between germline ends came to 21 bases. Germline CDR1 reads KGHSH; CDR2 reads LQKENI. DNA for the CDR3: TGTGCCAGCTCACCACTTCCTGACTTAACGAATGCGGCTAACTATGGCTACACCTTC. Residues: CASSPLPDLTNAANYGYTF.

The rearrangement links TRBV27 to TRBJ2-1; 8 bases map to TRBD1. V shed 9 bases and J 6 bases; nucleotides not matched to a gene: 7. The CDR3 extends over 13 amino acids. The V gene's germline CDR1 is MNHEY and CDR2 SMNVEV (reference sequence). The CDR3 here is CASRKDRVNEQFF. The DNA for the CDR3 is TGTGCCAGTAGAAAGGACAGGGTCAATGAGCAGTTCTTC.

The chain is built from TRBV28 and TRBJ2-5, with D possibly matching TRBD1 (6 bases). The germline V and J ends were trimmed by 7 bases and 5 bases, with 17 bases remaining between them. The CDR3 contains 14 residues. CDR1 is MDHEN, CDR2 SYDVKM, per germline. DNA for the CDR3: TGTGCCAGCAATCCCTCGGACAGAGGGGAGACCCAGTACTTC. Its protein product is CASNPSDRGETQYF. Based on the CDR3 plus reference TRBV28 and TRBJ2-5, the full variable domain is DVKVTQSSRYLVKRTGEKVFLECVQDMDHENMFWYRQDPGLGLRLIYFSYDVKMKEKGDIPEGYSVSREKKERFSLILESASTNQTSMYLCASNPSDRGETQYFGPGTRLLVL.

The V call is TRBV5-1, the J call TRBJ2-2; D is uncertain. Germline V gene lookup returns CDR1 SGHRS and CDR2 YFSETQ. This CDR3 spans 14 amino acids. Trimming shortened V by 1 base and J by 6 bases, and 10 bases separated the two germline ends. The CDR3 DNA sequence: TGCGCCAGCAGCTTGACAGCGACTGCCGGGGAGCTGTTTTTT. Amino acids: CASSLTATAGELFF. The whole variable domain, filled in from reference TRBV5-1 and TRBJ2-2, reads KAGVTQTPRYLIKTRGQQVTLSCSPISGHRSVSWYQQTPGQGLQFLFEYFSETQRNKGNFPGRFSGRQFSNSRSEMNVSTLELGDSALYLCASSLTATAGELFFGEGSRLTVL.

The V call is TRBV4-2, the J call TRBJ1-1; D call uncertain. This CDR3 is built from 16 residues. Between the trimmed V and J ends, which lost 0 bases and 4 bases, there was a span of 15 bases. The germline CDR1 and CDR2 sequences are LGHNA and YNFKEQ. CDR3 DNA: TGTGCCAGCAGCCAAGATGGTAATTTAGAGGGCACTGAAGCTTTCTTT. It translates to CASSQDGNLEGTEAFF.

The chain couples TRBV10-3 to TRBJ1-5; D not certain. This CDR3 has 13 amino acids. Germline CDR1 and CDR2: ENHRY and SYGVKD. Trimming removed 4 bases from V and 9 bases from J, with 13 bases in between. In DNA form, the CDR3 reads TGTGCCATCAGTGCGGACCAACACCGGCCCCAGCATTTT. Translation gives CAISADQHRPQHF.

This chain uses TRBV27 with TRBJ2-3; D possibly corresponds to TRBD2 (6 bases). CDR3 size: 12 residues. Per the germline V gene, CDR1 is MNHEY and CDR2 is SMNVEV (reference sequence). With 9 bases removed from V and 4 bases from J, the gap between germline ends came to 11 bases. The CDR3 DNA reads as TGTGCCAGTAACCGGGAGCCAGATACGCAGTATTTT. Its protein product is CASNREPDTQYF.

V gene TRBV9 combines with J gene TRBJ2-5; D possibly corresponds to TRBD1 (6 bases). CDR3 length: 16 residues. The germline CDR1 and CDR2 sequences are SGDLS and YYNGEE. V lost 3 bases to trimming and J lost 4 bases, with 19 bases between them. The CDR3 coding sequence is TGTGCCAGCAGCGCTCGAGGGGGAGAGGCGATAGAGACCCAGTACTTC. Translation gives CASSARGGEAIETQYF.

The chain links TRBV7-9 to TRBJ2-7; D unclear. Germline CDR1 reads SEHNR; CDR2 reads FQNEAQ (reference sequence). The CDR3 sequence is 12 residues long. V was cut by 11 bases and J by 0 bases, with 11 bases left in between. The CDR3 loop reads CAAEWGSYEQYF. CDR3 DNA: TGTGCCGCAGAGTGGGGCTCCTACGAGCAGTACTTC.

The genes are TRBV14 and TRBJ1-4; D not certain. In germline, CDR1 is SGHDN, CDR2 FVKESK. There are 16 residues in the CDR3. Trimming pared 0 bases from V and 4 bases from J, leaving 12 bases between. CDR3 residues: CASSQDTGRFNEKLFF. In DNA form, the CDR3 reads TGTGCCAGCAGCCAAGATACGGGCAGGTTTAATGAAAAACTGTTTTTT.